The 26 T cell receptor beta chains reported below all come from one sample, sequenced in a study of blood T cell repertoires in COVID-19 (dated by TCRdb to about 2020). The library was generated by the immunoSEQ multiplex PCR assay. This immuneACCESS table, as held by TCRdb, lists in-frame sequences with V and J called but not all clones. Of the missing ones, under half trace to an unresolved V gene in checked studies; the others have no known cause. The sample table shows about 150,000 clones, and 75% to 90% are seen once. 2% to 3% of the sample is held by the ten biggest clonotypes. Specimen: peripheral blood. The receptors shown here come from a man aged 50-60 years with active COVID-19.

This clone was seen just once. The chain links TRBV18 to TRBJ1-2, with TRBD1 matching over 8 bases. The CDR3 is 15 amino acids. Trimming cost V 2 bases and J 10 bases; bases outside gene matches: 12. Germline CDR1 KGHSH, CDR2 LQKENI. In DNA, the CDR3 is TGTGCCAGCTCACCAGGACAGGGTGGGGTGCGGGTCTACACCTTC. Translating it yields CASSPGQGGVRVYTF.

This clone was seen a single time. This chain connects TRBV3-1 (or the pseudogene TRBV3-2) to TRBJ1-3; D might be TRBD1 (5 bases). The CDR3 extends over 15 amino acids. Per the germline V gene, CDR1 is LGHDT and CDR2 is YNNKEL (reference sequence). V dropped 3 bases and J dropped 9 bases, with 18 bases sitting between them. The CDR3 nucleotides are TGTGCCAGCAGCCACCAGGGTTCCCGACGAAGCACCATATATTTT. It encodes CASSHQGSRRSTIYF.

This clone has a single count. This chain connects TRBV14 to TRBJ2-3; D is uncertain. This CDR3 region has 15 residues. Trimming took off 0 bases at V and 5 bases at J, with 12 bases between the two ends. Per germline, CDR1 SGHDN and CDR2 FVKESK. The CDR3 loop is CASSQDLFGGDTQYF. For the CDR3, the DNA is TGTGCCAGCAGCCAAGATCTTTTTGGCGGAGATACGCAGTATTTT.

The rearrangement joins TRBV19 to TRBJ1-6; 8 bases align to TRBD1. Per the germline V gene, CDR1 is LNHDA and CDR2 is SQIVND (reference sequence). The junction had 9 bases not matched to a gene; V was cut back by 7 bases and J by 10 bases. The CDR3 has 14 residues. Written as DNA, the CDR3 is TGTGCCAGTACCAGGGGGACAGGTGGGTCACCCCTCCACTTT. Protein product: CASTRGTGGSPLHF.

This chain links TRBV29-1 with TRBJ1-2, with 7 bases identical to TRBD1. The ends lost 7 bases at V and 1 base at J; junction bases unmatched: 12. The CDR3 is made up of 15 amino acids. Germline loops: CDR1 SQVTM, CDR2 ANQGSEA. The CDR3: CSAVPGQADNYGYTF. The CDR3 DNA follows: TGCAGCGCCGTTCCCGGACAGGCGGATAACTATGGCTACACCTTC.

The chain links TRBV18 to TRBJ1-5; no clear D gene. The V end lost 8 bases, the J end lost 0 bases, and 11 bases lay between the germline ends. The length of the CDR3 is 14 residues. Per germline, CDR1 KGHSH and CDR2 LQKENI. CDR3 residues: CASAVEYSNQPQHF. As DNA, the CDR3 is TGTGCCAGCGCCGTAGAATATAGCAATCAGCCCCAGCATTTT.

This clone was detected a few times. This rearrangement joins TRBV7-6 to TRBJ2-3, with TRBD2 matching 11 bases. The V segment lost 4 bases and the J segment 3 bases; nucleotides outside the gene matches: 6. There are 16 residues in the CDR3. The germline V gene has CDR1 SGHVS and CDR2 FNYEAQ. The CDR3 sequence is CASSSTLAGGTDTQYF. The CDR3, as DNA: TGTGCCAGCAGCTCCACCCTAGCGGGGGGTACAGATACGCAGTATTTT.

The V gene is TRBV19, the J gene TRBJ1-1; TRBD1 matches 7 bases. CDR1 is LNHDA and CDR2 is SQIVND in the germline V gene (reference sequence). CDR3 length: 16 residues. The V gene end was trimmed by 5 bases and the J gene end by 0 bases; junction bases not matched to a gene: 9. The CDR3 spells CASSATGPTMNTEAFF. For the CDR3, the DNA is TGTGCCAGTAGTGCGACAGGGCCAACAATGAACACTGAAGCTTTCTTT. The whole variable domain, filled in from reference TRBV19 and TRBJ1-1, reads DGGITQSPKYLFRKEGQNVTLSCEQNLNHDAMYWYRQDPGQGLRLIYYSQIVNDFQKGDIAEGYSVSREKKESFPLTVTSAQKNPTAFYLCASSATGPTMNTEAFFGQGTRLTVV.

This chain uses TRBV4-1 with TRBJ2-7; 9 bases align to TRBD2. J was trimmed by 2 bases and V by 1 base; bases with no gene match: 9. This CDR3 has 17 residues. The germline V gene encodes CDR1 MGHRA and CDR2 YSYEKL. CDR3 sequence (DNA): TGCGCCAGCAGCCAAGCGTTCACTAGCGGGCGGACCTACGAGCAGTACTTC. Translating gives CASSQAFTSGRTYEQYF.

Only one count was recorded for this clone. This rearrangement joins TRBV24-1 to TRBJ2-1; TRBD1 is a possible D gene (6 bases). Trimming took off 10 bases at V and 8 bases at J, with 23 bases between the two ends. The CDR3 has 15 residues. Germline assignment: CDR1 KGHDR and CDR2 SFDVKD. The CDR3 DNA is TGTGCCACTAATATTAGGACAGCGCCCGGGGATGAGCAGTTCTTC. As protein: CATNIRTAPGDEQFF.

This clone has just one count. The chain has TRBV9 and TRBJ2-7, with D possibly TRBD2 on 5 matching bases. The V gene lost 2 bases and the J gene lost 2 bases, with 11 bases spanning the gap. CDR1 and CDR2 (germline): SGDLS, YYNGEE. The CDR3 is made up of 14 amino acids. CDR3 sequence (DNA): TGTGCCAGCAGCGTGAGTAGCGACACCTACGAGCAGTACTTC. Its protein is CASSVSSDTYEQYF.

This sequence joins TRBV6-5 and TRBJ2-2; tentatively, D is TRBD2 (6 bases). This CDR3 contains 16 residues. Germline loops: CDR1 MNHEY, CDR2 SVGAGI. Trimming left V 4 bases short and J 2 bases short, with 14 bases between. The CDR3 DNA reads TGTGCCAGCAGTTCCCCCGCAGGGACTAACACCGGGGAGCTGTTTTTT. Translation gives CASSSPAGTNTGELFF.

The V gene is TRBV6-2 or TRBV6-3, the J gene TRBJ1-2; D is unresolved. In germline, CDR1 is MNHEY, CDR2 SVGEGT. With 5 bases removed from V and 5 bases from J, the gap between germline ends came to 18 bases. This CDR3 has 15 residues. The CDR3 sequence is CASSLYGGLRYGYTF. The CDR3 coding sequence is TGTGCCAGCAGTCTTTACGGAGGGCTTAGGTATGGCTACACCTTC.

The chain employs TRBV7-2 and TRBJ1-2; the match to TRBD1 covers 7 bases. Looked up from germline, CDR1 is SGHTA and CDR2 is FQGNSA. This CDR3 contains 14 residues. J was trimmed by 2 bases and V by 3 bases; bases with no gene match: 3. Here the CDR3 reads CASSFSGQNYGYTF. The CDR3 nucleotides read TGTGCCAGCAGCTTTTCGGGACAGAACTATGGCTACACCTTC.

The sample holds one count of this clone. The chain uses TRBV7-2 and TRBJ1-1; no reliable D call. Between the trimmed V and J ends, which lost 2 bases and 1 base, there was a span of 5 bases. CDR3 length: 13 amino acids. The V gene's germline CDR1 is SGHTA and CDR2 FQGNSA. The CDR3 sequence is CASSLSGNTEAFF. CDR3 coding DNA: TGTGCCAGCAGCTTATCAGGGAACACTGAAGCTTTCTTT.

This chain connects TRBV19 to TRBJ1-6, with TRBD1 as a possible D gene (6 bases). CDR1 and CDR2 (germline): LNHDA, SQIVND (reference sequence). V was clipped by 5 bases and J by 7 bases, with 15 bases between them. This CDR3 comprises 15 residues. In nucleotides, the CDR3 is TGTGCCAGTAGTTCCGGGACACTCGGAAATTCACCCCTCCACTTT. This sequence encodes CASSSGTLGNSPLHF. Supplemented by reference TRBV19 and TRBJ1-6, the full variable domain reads DGGITQSPKYLFRKEGQNVTLSCEQNLNHDAMYWYRQDPGQGLRLIYYSQIVNDFQKGDIAEGYSVSREKKESFPLTVTSAQKNPTAFYLCASSSGTLGNSPLHFGNGTRLTVT.

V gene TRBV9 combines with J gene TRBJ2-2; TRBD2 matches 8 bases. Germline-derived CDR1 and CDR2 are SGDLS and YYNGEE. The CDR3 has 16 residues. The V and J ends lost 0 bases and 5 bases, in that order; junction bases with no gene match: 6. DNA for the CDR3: TGTGCCAGCAGCGTAGTTGCCCAGCGGGGGACCGGGGAGCTGTTTTTT. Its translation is CASSVVAQRGTGELFF.

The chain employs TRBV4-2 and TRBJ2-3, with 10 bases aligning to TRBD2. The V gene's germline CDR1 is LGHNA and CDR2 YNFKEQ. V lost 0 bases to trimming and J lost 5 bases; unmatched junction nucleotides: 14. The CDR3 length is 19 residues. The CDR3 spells CASSQDKKPSGGMVDTQYF. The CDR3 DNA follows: TGTGCCAGCAGCCAAGATAAGAAGCCTAGCGGGGGAATGGTAGATACGCAGTATTTT.

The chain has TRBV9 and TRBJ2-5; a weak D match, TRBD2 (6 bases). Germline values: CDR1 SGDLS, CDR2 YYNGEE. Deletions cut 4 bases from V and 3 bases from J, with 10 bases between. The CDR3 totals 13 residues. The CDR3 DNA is TGTGCCAGCAGCCGCGGGGCAGAAGAGACCCAGTACTTC. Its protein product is CASSRGAEETQYF.

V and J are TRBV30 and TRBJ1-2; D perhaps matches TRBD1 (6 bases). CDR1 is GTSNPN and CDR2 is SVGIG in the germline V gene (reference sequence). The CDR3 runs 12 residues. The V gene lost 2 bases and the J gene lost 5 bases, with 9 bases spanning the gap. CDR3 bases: TGTGCCTGGAGTCGGGACATGTATGGCTACACCTTC. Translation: CAWSRDMYGYTF.

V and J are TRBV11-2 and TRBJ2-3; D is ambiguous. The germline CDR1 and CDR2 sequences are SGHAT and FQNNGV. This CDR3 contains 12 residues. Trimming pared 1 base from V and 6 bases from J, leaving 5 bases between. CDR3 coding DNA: TGTGCCAGCAGCTTAGGCCGGGATACGCAGTATTTT. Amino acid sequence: CASSLGRDTQYF. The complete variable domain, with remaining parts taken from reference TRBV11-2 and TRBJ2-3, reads EAGVAQSPRYKIIEKRQSVAFWCNPISGHATLYWYQQILGQGPKLLIQFQNNGVVDDSQLPKDRFSAERLKGVDSTLKIQPAKLEDSAVYLCASSLGRDTQYFGPGTRLTVL.

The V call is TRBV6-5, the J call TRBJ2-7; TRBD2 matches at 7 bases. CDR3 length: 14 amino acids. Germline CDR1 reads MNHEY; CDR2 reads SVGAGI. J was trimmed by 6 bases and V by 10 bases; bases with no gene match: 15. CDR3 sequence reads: CATQIWEGLGEQYF. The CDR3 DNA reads TGTGCCACTCAAATCTGGGAGGGTTTGGGCGAGCAGTACTTC.

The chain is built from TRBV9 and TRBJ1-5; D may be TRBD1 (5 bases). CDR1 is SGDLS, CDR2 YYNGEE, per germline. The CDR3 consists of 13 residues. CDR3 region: CGLQGYSNQPQHF. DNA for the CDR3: TGTGGCCTTCAGGGATATAGCAATCAGCCCCAGCATTTT.

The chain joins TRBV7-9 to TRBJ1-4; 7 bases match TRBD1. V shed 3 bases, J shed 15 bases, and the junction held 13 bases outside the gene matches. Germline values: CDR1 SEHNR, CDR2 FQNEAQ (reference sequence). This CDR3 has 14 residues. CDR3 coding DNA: TGTGCCAGCAGCTTGGCGGGACAGTTACAAGGCTTGTTTTTT. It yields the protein CASSLAGQLQGLFF.

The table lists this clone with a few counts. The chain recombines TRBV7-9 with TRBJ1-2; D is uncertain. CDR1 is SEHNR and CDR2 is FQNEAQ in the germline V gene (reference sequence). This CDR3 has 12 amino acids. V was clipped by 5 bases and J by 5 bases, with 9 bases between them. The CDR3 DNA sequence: TGTGCCAGCAGCACTGGAGGTTATGGCTACACCTTC. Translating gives CASSTGGYGYTF. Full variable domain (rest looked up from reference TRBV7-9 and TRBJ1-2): DTGVSQNPRHKITKRGQNVTFRCDPISEHNRLYWYRQTLGQGPEFLTYFQNEAQLEKSRLLSDRFSAERPKGSFSTLEIQRTEQGDSAMYLCASSTGGYGYTFGSGTRLTVV.

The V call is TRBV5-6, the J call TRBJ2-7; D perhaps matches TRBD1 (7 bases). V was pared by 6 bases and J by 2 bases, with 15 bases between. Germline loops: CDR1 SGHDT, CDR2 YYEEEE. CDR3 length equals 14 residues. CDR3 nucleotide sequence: TGTGCCAGCACCCCCCGGAGGGGGCCCTACGAGCAGTACTTC. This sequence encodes CASTPRRGPYEQYF.